The following is a TCR beta chain sequence with its context. There is no known antigen for this receptor. No base quality values were provided; no much bigger clone lies one nucleotide off. CD4+CD45RO+CD25- cells were isolated as memory CD4+ T cells. Tregs, naive and memory CD4+ T cells from tumor, blood and ipsilateral draining lymph nodes of a few breast cancer patients underwent full-length TCR alpha and beta sequencing. Tumor tissue and lymph nodes obtained by ipsilateral axillary dissection were perfused with PBS, cut into small pieces and digested using collagenase I and hyaluronidase. Ficoll density gradient centrifugation was used to isolate mononuclear cells from lymph nodes or from more than 40 ml of peripheral blood. A purity exceeding 90% was confirmed by FACS for the sorted cell populations. V is reduced by 4 bases and J by 3 bases, leaving a spacing of 9 bases between them. The germline V gene sets CDR1 to KGHSY and CDR2 to FQNENV. Including the terminal cysteine and phenylalanine, the CDR3 comprises 14 residues. Only the CDR3 region is kept as DNA, spanning 42 bases read in frame from base 1.

Amplification of full-length TCR variable regions was done by 5' RACE PCR using constant-region reverse primers, and this step was followed by semi-nested PCR with Nested Universal Primer A. The ReliaPrep RNA Cell Miniprep System was used to extract total RNA, which was then reverse transcribed into 5'RACE-ready cDNA with the SMARTer RACE 5'/3' Kit. Full-length TCR alpha and beta libraries were barcoded with multiplex adaptors and sequenced on an Illumina MiSeq. The study's processing was this. Sequencing data were pooled across the five patients for each of nine subset-tissue groups and compared by unsupervised clustering of TCR gene usage. The Morisita-Horn index was used to calculate repertoire similarity, with shared sequences weighted according to their contribution to each repertoire. The raw public data were reprocessed by TCRdb itself: fastp quality trimming at Q25, MiXCR clonotype calling, in-frame beta chains only. Under each unique CDR3 protein, matching rows form one entry showing the most common genes and DNA. In this record, the V and J calls reflect TCRdb's handling and not the investigators' own analysis. The sample profile shows tens of thousands of distinct CDR3 sequences; approximately 22% of them were found once. The ten largest clones take up about 3% of the sample.

The data stem from a study (dated by TCRdb to between 2014 and 2017). A note on the overall study: The study tested whether tumor-infiltrating Tregs in breast cancer are recruited from blood Tregs or converted in situ from other CD4+ T cell subsets. What the research found in general, with its limitations: The validation in the larger cohort was limited to a single TCR beta V-J rearrangement instead of whole repertoires. Tumor memory CD4+ T cell TCR gene usage clustered with blood and lymph node memory CD4+ cells and lymph node naive CD4+ cells. Tumor-infiltrating Treg TCR alpha and beta sequences overlapped most with tumor naive CD4+ T cells, then with blood naive CD4+ T cells.

The rearranged segments are TRBV16 and TRBJ2-2; TRBD1 is a weak D gene call, 6 bases matching. The TCR was taken from a female donor with breast cancer. The sample comprised memory CD4+ T cells sorted from a lymph node. In the paper's terms, the cell subset or site label means: memory CD4+ T cells, CD4+CD45RO+CD25-. Here the CDR3 is given as CASSRQADTGELFF. The nucleotides are TGTGCCAGCAGCCGACAGGCAGACACCGGGGAGCTGTTTTTT.